This section outlines one T cell receptor beta chain sequence together with its context. Its antigen is as yet unknown. The data are from a study of OX40 agonist ivuxolimab in advanced cancers. Study in general: Patients were treated with intravenous ivuxolimab, dosed at 0.01 to 10 mg/kg and infused every 2 weeks. Study conclusions and caveats: Expanded clones were, on average, more numerous among CD8+ T cells than CD4+. CD4+ and CD8+ blood T cells expanded clonally by week 6 at 0.1 to 3.0 mg/kg.

This table comes from immunoSEQ multiplex PCR, and its TCRdb copy is limited to in-frame clones, with some not included. Found here are about 25,000 clones, approximately 86% of them singletons; the top ten hold over 35%. Peripheral blood came from all dose cohorts at three timepoints. Trimming took off 4 bases at V and 9 bases at J, with 10 bases between the two ends. Per the germline V gene, CDR1 is SGHAT and CDR2 is FQNNGV. The CDR3 totals 12 residues. This TCR was sampled from an adult with an advanced solid tumor such as melanoma, head and neck, liver or kidney cancer. This rearrangement joins TRBV11-2 to TRBJ2-1, with D possibly being TRBD1 (5 bases). Sequenced material: CD4+ or CD8+ T cells sorted from blood, taken in a trial of the OX40 agonist ivuxolimab. CDR3 amino acids: CASSSQGREQFF. For the CDR3, the DNA is TGTGCCAGCAGCTCCCAGGGTCGTGAGCAGTTCTTC.